The clone carrying this TCR beta chain has a single count. The antigen remains unidentified. V was trimmed by 0 bases and J by 8 bases, leaving 19 bases between them. There are 16 residues in the CDR3. CDR1 is LNHNV and CDR2 is YYDKDF in the germline V gene (reference sequence). This sample was included in a study of cytomegalovirus exposure and HLA in healthy donors. Study-wide results and caveats: Per a prior analysis, the majority of TCR beta V segments were productive roughly 90% or roughly 30% of the time. High specificity and sensitivity for cytomegalovirus status were reported for the classifier.

Researchers ran the PCR with 60 Vbeta and 13 Jbeta primers. Sequencing used immunoSEQ multiplex PCR; TCRdb keeps in-frame clones, though not all of them. The table records about 160,000 clones, around 83% of them present only once. The sample comprised PBMCs. The chain joins TRBV15 to TRBJ1-2; tentative D call: TRBD1 (5 bases). The TCR comes from a girl under 10 years old in good health and CMV-seropositive. Here the CDR3 reads CATSRDAPGLVIGYTF. CDR3 nucleotides: TGTGCCACCAGCAGAGATGCTCCGGGACTGGTAATAGGCTACACCTTC.